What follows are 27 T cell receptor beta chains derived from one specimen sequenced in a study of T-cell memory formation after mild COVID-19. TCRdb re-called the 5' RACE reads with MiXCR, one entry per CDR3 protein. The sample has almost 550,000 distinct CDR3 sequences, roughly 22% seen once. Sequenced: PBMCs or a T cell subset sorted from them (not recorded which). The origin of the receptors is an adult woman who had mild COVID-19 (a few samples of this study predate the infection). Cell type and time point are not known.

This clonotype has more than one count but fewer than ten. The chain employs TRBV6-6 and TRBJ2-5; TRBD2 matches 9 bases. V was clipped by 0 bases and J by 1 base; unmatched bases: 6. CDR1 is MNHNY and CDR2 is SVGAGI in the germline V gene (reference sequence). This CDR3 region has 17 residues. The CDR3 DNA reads TGTGCCAGCAGTTACTCGGAGGCGGGGGGGAGCCAAGAGACCCAGTACTTC. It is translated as CASSYSEAGGSQETQYF.

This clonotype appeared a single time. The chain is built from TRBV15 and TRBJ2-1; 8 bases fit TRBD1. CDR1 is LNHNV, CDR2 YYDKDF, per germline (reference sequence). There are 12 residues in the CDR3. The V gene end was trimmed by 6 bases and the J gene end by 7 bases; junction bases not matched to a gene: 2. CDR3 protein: CATRTGANEQFF. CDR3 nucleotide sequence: TGTGCCACCAGGACAGGGGCTAATGAGCAGTTCTTC. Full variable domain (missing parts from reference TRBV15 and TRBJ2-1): DAMVIQNPRYQVTQFGKPVTLSCSQTLNHNVMYWYQQKSSQAPKLLFHYYDKDFNNEADTPDNFQSRRPNTSFCFLDIRSPGLGDTAMYLCATRTGANEQFFGPGTRLTVL.

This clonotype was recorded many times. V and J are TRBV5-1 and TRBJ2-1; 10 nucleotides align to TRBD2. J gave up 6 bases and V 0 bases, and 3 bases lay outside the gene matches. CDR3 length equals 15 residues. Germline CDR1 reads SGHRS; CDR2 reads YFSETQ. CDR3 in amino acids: CASSLASGGRNEQFF. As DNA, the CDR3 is TGCGCCAGCAGCTTGGCTAGCGGGGGCCGCAATGAGCAGTTCTTC.

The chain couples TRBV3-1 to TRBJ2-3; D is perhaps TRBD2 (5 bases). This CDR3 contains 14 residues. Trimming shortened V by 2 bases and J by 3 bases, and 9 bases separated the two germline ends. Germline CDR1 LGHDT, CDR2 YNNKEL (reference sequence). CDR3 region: CASSQYRETDTQYF. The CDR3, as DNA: TGTGCCAGCAGCCAATATAGGGAGACAGATACGCAGTATTTT.

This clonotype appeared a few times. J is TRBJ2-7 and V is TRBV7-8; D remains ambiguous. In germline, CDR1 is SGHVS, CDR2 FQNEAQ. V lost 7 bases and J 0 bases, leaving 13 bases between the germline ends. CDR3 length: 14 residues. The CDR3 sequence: CASTSEISSYEQYF. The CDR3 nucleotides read TGTGCCAGCACCTCTGAAATTTCCTCCTACGAGCAGTACTTC. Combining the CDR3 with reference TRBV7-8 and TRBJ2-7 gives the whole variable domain GAGVSQSPRYKVAKRGQDVALRCDPISGHVSLFWYQQALGQGPEFLTYFQNEAQLDKSGLPSDRFFAERPEGSVSTLKIQRTQQEDSAVYLCASTSEISSYEQYFGPGTRLTVT.

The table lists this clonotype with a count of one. The DNA of the CDR3 is TGTGCCAGCAGCTTCTCAACTAGCGGCAACAATGAGCAGTTCTTC. It specifies CASSFSTSGNNEQFF. The chain has TRBV7-3 and TRBJ2-1, with TRBD2 matching over 8 bases. This CDR3 is 15 amino acids long. After removal of 3 bases from V and 5 bases from J, the junction contained 6 bases not matched to a gene. Germline loops: CDR1 SGHTA, CDR2 FQGTGA.

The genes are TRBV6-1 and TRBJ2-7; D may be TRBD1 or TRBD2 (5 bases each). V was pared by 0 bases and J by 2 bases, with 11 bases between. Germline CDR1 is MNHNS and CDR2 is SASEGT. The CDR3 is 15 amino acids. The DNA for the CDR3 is TGTGCCAGCAGTGAAGCGGACGGGGCCCCCTACGAGCAGTACTTC. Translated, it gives CASSEADGAPYEQYF.

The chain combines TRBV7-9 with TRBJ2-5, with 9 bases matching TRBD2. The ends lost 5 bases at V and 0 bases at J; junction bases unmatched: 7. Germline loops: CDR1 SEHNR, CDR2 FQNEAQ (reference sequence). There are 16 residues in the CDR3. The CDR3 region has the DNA TGTGCCAGCAGCCTGGCGGGGGGGACGTACCAAGAGACCCAGTACTTC. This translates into CASSLAGGTYQETQYF.

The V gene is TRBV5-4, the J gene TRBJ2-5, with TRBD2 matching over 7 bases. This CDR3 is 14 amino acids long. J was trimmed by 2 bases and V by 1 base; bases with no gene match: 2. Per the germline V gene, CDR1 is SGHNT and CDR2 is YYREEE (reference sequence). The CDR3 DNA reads TGTGCCAGCAGCTTGAAGGGAGGGCAAGAGACCCAGTACTTC. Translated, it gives CASSLKGGQETQYF.

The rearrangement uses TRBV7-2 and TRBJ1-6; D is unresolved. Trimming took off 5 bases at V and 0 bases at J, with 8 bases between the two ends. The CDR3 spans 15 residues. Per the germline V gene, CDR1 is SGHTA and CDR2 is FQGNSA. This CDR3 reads CASSVGSSYNSPLHF. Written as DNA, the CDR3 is TGTGCCAGCAGCGTGGGAAGCTCCTATAATTCACCCCTCCACTTT.

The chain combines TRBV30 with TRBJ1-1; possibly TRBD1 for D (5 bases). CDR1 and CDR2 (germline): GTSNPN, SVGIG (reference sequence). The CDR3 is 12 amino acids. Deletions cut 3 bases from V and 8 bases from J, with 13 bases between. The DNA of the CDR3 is TGTGCCTGGAGCGGGGGTAACGTAGAAGCTTTCTTT. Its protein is CAWSGGNVEAFF.

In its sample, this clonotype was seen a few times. CDR3 sequence reads: CASSEYGREPEAFF. The DNA of the CDR3 is TGTGCCAGCAGTGAATATGGTAGGGAACCGGAGGCTTTCTTT. This chain connects TRBV25-1 to TRBJ1-1; D unclear. Germline CDR1 and CDR2: MGHDK and SYGVNS. The CDR3 has 14 amino acids. The germline V and J ends were trimmed by 0 bases and 11 bases, with 16 bases remaining between them.

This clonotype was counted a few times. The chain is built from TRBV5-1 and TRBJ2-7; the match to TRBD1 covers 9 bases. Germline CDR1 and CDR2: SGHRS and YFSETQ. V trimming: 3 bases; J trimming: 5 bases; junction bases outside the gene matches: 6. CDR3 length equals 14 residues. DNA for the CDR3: TGCGCCAGCAGCTGGACAGGGGCATACCACGAGCAGTACTTC. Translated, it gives CASSWTGAYHEQYF. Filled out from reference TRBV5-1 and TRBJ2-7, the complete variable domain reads KAGVTQTPRYLIKTRGQQVTLSCSPISGHRSVSWYQQTPGQGLQFLFEYFSETQRNKGNFPGRFSGRQFSNSRSEMNVSTLELGDSALYLCASSWTGAYHEQYFGPGTRLTVT.

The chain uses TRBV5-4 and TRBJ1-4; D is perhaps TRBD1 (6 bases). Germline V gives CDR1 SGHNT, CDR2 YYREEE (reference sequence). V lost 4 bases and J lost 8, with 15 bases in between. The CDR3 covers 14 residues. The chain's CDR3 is CASSLGGGSEKLFF. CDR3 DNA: TGTGCCAGCAGCCTCGGAGGGGGAAGCGAAAAACTGTTTTTT.

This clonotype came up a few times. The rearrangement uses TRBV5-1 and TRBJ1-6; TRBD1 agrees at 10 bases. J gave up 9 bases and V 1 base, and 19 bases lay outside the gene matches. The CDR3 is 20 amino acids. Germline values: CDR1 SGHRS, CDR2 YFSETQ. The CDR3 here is CASSLRPHSGGQGLTSPLHF. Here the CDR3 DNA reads TGCGCCAGCAGCTTGCGGCCTCATAGCGGGGGACAGGGGCTGACTTCACCCCTCCACTTT.

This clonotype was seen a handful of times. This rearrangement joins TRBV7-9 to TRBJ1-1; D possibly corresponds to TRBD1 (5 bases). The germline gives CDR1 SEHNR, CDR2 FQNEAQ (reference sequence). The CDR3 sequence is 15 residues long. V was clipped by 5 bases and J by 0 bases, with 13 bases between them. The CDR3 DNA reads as TGTGCCAGCAGCCCAAGGCGCAGGGTGAACACTGAAGCTTTCTTT. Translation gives CASSPRRRVNTEAFF.

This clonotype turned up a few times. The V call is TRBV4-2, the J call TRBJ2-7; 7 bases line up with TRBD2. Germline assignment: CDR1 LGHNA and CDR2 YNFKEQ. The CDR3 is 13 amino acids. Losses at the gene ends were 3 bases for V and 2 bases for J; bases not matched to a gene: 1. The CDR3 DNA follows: TGTGCCAGCAGCCAGGGAGGGACCTACGAGCAGTACTTC. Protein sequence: CASSQGGTYEQYF.

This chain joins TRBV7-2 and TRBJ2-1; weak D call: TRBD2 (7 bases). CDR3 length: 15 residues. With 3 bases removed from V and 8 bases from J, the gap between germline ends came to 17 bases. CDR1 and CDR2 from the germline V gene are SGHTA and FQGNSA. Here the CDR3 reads CASSFFKGGAYEQFF. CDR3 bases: TGTGCCAGCAGCTTCTTTAAGGGGGGGGCCTATGAGCAGTTCTTC.

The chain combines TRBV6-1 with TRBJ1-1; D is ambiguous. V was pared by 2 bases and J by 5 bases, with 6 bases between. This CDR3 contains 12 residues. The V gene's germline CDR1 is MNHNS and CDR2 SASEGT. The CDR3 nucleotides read TGTGCCAGCAGTGAACACCCGACTGAAGCTTTCTTT. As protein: CASSEHPTEAFF.

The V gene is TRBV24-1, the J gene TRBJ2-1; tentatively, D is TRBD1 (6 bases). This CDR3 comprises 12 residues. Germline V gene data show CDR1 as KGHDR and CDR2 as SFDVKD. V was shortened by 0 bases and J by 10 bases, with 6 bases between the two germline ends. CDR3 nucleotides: TGTGCCACCAGTGATTTGGGACAGGAGCAGTTCTTC. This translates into CATSDLGQEQFF.

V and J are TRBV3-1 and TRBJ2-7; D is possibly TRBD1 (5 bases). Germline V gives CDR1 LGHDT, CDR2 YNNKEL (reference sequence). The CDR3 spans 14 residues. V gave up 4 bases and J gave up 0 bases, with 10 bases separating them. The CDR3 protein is CASSRGGGSYEQYF. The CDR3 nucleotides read TGTGCCAGCAGCCGGGGCGGCGGCTCCTACGAGCAGTACTTC.

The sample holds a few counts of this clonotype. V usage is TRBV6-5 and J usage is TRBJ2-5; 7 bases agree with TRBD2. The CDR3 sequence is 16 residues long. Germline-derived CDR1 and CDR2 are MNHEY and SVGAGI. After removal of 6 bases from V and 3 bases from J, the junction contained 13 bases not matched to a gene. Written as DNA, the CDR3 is TGTGCCAGCAGATCGGGGGGAGCTGGGGTGAAAGAGACCCAGTACTTC. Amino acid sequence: CASRSGGAGVKETQYF.

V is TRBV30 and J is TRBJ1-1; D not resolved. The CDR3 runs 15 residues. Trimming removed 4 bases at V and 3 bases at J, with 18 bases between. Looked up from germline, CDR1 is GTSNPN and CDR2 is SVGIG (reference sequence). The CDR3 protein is CAWNLGLRGYTEAFF. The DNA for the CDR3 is TGTGCCTGGAACTTAGGACTTCGGGGATACACTGAAGCTTTCTTT.

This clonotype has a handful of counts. CDR3 in amino acids: CAWSVPGELFF. CDR3 in DNA: TGTGCCTGGAGTGTACCCGGGGAGCTGTTTTTT. V usage is TRBV30 and J usage is TRBJ2-2; the D is unclear. The CDR3 length is 11 residues. Germline V CDR1 and CDR2: GTSNPN, SVGIG (reference sequence). Deletions cut 0 bases from V and 6 bases from J, with 2 bases between. Filled out from reference TRBV30 and TRBJ2-2, the complete variable domain reads SQTIHQWPATLVQPVGSPLSLECTVEGTSNPNLYWYRQAAGRGLQLLFYSVGIGQISSEVPQNLSASRPQDRQFILSSKKLLLSDSGFYLCAWSVPGELFFGEGSRLTVL.

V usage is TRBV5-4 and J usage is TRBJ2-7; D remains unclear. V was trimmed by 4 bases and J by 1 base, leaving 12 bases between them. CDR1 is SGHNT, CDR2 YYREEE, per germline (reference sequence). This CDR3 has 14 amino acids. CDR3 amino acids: CASSIRPTSYEQYF. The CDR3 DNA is TGTGCCAGCAGCATTCGGCCCACTTCCTACGAGCAGTACTTC.

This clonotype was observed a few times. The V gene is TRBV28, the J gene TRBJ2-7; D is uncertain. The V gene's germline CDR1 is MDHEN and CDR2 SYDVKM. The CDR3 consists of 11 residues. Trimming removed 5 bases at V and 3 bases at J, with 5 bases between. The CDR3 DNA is TGTGCCAGCAGTATGTTCTACGAGCAGTACTTC. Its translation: CASSMFYEQYF. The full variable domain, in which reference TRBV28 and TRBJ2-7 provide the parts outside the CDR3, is DVKVTQSSRYLVKRTGEKVFLECVQDMDHENMFWYRQDPGLGLRLIYFSYDVKMKEKGDIPEGYSVSREKKERFSLILESASTNQTSMYLCASSMFYEQYFGPGTRLTVT.

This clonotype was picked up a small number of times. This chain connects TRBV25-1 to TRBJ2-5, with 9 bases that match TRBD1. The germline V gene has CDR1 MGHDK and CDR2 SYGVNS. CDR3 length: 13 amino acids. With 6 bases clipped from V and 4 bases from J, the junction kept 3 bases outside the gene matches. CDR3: CASRTDRGETQYF. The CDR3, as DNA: TGTGCCAGCAGAACGGACAGGGGAGAGACCCAGTACTTC.